This T cell receptor (beta chain) originates from a study of blood T cell repertoires in COVID-19. Study-wide background: There were acute and convalescent COVID-19 samples, and they came from the United States, Italy and Spain. Sources were T cells, B-cell-depleted T cells, or PBMCs; the material itself was cDNA or gDNA.

Original analysis: Cell counts per sample came from amplifying reference gene primers. Data came from immunoSEQ multiplex PCR; TCRdb stores just in-frame clones and leaves some out. That table gives V, J and clone size, and the DNA gave D and trimming. In the table there are 150,000 to 200,000 clones, more than 75% of which are singletons. The CDR3 extends over 16 amino acids. Per germline, CDR1 SEHNR and CDR2 FQNEAQ (reference sequence). Trimming at V came to 4 bases and at J to 3 bases, leaving 5 bases not matched to a gene. This clonotype was sampled from a man aged 55 to 69 with active or convalescent COVID-19. Sequencing was carried out using peripheral blood. The chain joins TRBV7-9 to TRBJ2-3; 12 nucleotides agree with TRBD2. Written as DNA, the CDR3 is TGTGCCAGCAGCTCGACTAGCGGGGGAGCGACAGATACGCAGTATTTT. Amino acids: CASSSTSGGATDTQYF.